These 15 T cell receptor beta chains were all obtained from the same sample, sequenced in a study of T cells in women clearing cervical HPV infection. Libraries were prepared by immunoSEQ multiplex PCR; TCRdb keeps only in-frame clonotypes and omits some of them. Listed are about 19,000 clones; roughly a sixth falls within the top ten. The specimen sequenced was blood buffy coat. The source of these receptors is a woman aged 18-70 years with a cervical HPV16 infection that either progressed to CIN3+ or cleared (not recorded which).

As to this clone: The CDR3 goes on 3 residues after the read ends, and that part is filled in from the germline J gene. The rearrangement joins TRBV14 to TRBJ1-6; D unresolved. The CDR3 loop spans 12 amino acids. Germline V CDR1 and CDR2: SGHDN, FVKESK. V lost 3 bases and J lost 10, with 7 bases in between. The chain's CDR3 is CASSHTRSPLHF. CDR3 bases read: TGTGCCAGCAGCCATACAAGGTCACCC.

A note on this clone: The CDR3 end lies 3 residues beyond the end of the read and is filled in from the germline J gene. The chain carries TRBV19 and TRBJ1-5; 8 bases fit TRBD1. The CDR3 length is 15 residues. V lost 6 bases and J lost 4; bases outside the gene matches: 8. CDR1 is LNHDA and CDR2 is SQIVND in the germline V gene (reference sequence). The CDR3 bases that were read are TGTGCCAGTAGCCATCCGGGACAGGCTAATCAGCCC. Translating gives CASSHPGQANQP. The CDR3 as a whole reads CASSHPGQANQPQHF. The entire variable domain, with the rest obtained from reference TRBV19 and TRBJ1-5, is as follows: DGGITQSPKYLFRKEGQNVTLSCEQNLNHDAMYWYRQDPGQGLRLIYYSQIVNDFQKGDIAEGYSVSREKKESFPLTVTSAQKNPTAFYLCASSHPGQANQPQHFGDGTRLSIL.

As for this clone: Read data end 3 residues before the CDR3 end; the end is taken from the germline J gene. J is TRBJ2-4 and V is TRBV2; D ambiguous. The CDR3 is 12 residues long. CDR1 is SNHLY, CDR2 FYNNEI, per germline. Partial CDR3 DNA: TGTGCCAGCAGCGGAAATAAGGGTGGT. Protein product: CASSGNKGG. The entire CDR3 is CASSGNKGGQYF.

For this clone: The read ends 3 residues shy of where the CDR3 ends; the end is completed using the germline J gene. The genes are TRBV7-3 and TRBJ1-1; 8 bases match TRBD1. The CDR3 sequence is 13 residues long. From germline, CDR1 is SGHTA and CDR2 FQGTGA. The V segment lost 4 bases and the J segment 7 bases; nucleotides outside the gene matches: 5. CDR3 bases read: TGTGCCAGCAGCTCCTGGGACAGGCTTGAA. This gives the protein CASSSWDRLE. The full CDR3 is CASSSWDRLEAFF.

A word on this clone: Read sequence stops 3 residues before the CDR3 end, and the germline J gene provides the missing end. The rearrangement links TRBV20-1 to TRBJ1-1, with 7 bases lining up with TRBD1. The CDR3 contains 17 residues. With 2 bases clipped from V and 0 bases from J, the junction kept 12 bases outside the gene matches. Looked up from germline, CDR1 is DFQATT and CDR2 is SNEGSKA (reference sequence). Partial CDR3 DNA: TGCAGTGCTAGACCTCACAGGGGAGGGAGGATGAACACTGAA. It yields the protein CSARPHRGGRMNTE. The CDR3, in full, reads CSARPHRGGRMNTEAFF.

As for this clone: The DNA ends 3 residues before the CDR3 does, and the rest of the CDR3 is filled in from the germline J gene. This chain uses TRBV5-5 with TRBJ2-7; D is ambiguous. The germline V and J ends were trimmed by 0 bases and 2 bases, with 6 bases remaining between them. The germline V gene has CDR1 SGHKS and CDR2 YYEKEE (reference sequence). The CDR3 has 13 amino acids. CDR3 DNA (partial): TGTGCCAGCAGCTTGGACATCACCTACGAG. It codes for CASSLDITYE. The entire CDR3 reads CASSLDITYEQYF. Combining the CDR3 with reference TRBV5-5 and TRBJ2-7 gives the whole variable domain DAGVTQSPTHLIKTRGQQVTLRCSPISGHKSVSWYQQVLGQGPQFIFQYYEKEERGRGNFPDRFSARQFPNYSSELNVNALLLGDSALYLCASSLDITYEQYFGPGTRLTVT.

About this clone itself: The read is 3 residues too short to cover the CDR3 end, so that end is filled in from the germline J gene. This chain links TRBV5-1 with TRBJ2-1, with 8 bases identical to TRBD1. The V gene end was trimmed by 0 bases and the J gene end by 6 bases; junction bases not matched to a gene: 8. CDR3 size: 16 residues. Germline lookup yields CDR1 SGHRS and CDR2 YFSETQ. The CDR3 protein is CASSLVRQGNVNEQFF. The covered CDR3 bases are TGCGCCAGCAGCTTGGTCCGACAGGGGAACGTCAATGAG.

A word on this clone: The CDR3 end lies 3 residues beyond the end of the read and is filled in from the germline J gene. This chain uses TRBV28 with TRBJ1-1, with 7 bases aligning to TRBD1. This CDR3 has 14 amino acids. The germline gives CDR1 MDHEN, CDR2 SYDVKM. Germline trimming cut 6 bases from V and 5 bases from J; bases unmatched to any gene: 9. Incomplete CDR3 DNA: TGTGCCAGCAGGGAGGGGGCGTGGTTAACTGAA. Its protein is CASREGAWLTE. The entire CDR3 sequence reads CASREGAWLTEAFF.

As regards this clone: The sequenced fragment ends 3 residues before the CDR3 boundary, so the rest is inferred from the germline J gene. The chain has TRBV6-4 and TRBJ2-3; TRBD1 matches at 11 bases. V shed 3 bases and J 4 bases; nucleotides not matched to a gene: 0. The CDR3 runs 14 residues. Germline values: CDR1 MRHNA, CDR2 SNTAGT. The CDR3 bases that were read are TGTGCCAGCAGTGAGGGACAGGGGGCAGATACG. Translating gives CASSEGQGADT. From start to end, the CDR3 is CASSEGQGADTQYF.

On this clone: The read gets to within 3 residues of the CDR3 end, and the germline J gene fills in the rest. This chain joins TRBV30 and TRBJ2-1, with 12 bases that match TRBD2. This CDR3 comprises 20 residues. V was pared by 2 bases and J by 0 bases, with 14 bases of the junction left unmatched. Germline V gene sequence: CDR1 GTSNPN, CDR2 SVGIG (reference sequence). CDR3 region: CAWSNPGLAGYYSSYNEQFF. The part of the CDR3 DNA that was read is TGTGCCTGGAGTAATCCGGGACTAGCGGGCTACTACAGCTCCTACAATGAG.

A remark on this clone: The read terminates 3 residues before the CDR3 end, so the remaining end is supplied by the germline J gene. The chain couples TRBV5-6 to TRBJ1-2; a possible D gene is TRBD1 (6 bases). Germline V gives CDR1 SGHDT, CDR2 YYEEEE. The CDR3 spans 14 residues. The covered CDR3 bases are TGTGCCAGCAGCTTGAAAACAGGGTTACAGGGC. This translates into CASSLKTGLQG. The whole CDR3 protein reads CASSLKTGLQGYTF.

Comment on this clone: Germline and junction disagree at one end, which may indicate a read error. The CDR3 goes on 3 residues after the read ends, and that part is filled in from the germline J gene. This sample includes further DNA sequences coding for the same CDR3. V and J are TRBV18 and TRBJ1-3; 8 bases align to TRBD1. The germline CDR1 and CDR2 sequences are KGHSH and LQKENI. This CDR3 comprises 18 residues. The CDR3 is CASSPIRGGTGTGNTIYF. CDR3 DNA, as far as it was read: TGTGCCAGCTCACCAATACGGGGTGGGACAGGAACTGGAAACACG. Drawing the rest from reference TRBV18 and TRBJ1-3, the complete variable domain is NAGVMQNPRHLVRRRGQEARLRCSPMKGHSHVYWYRQLPEEGLKFMVYLQKENIIDESGMPKERFSAEFPKEGPSILRIQQVVRGDSAAYFCASSPIRGGTGTGNTIYFGEGSWLTVV.

Worth noting for this clone: The CDR3 extends 3 residues past the end of the read, so its final part is completed from the germline J gene. The V gene is TRBV19, the J gene TRBJ2-1; possibly TRBD2 for D (6 bases). V lost 7 bases, J lost 6 bases, and 13 bases lay in between. The CDR3 length is 13 residues. Germline assignment: CDR1 LNHDA and CDR2 SQIVND (reference sequence). Incomplete CDR3 DNA: TGTGCCAGTAAGGGTGGGGGGAGCAATGAG. It yields the protein CASKGGGSNE. The full CDR3 protein is CASKGGGSNEQFF.

The part of the CDR3 DNA that was read is TGCAGTGGCGCTAGCGGGGACCAAGAGACG. It translates to CSGASGDQET. The whole CDR3 protein reads CSGASGDQETQYF. The chain uses TRBV20-1 and TRBJ2-3; 9 bases map to TRBD2. The CDR3 end lies 3 residues beyond the end of the read and is filled in from the germline J gene. There are 13 residues in the CDR3. CDR1 is DFQATT, CDR2 SNEGSKA, per germline (reference sequence).

As regards this clone: The DNA ends 3 residues before the CDR3 does, and the rest of the CDR3 is filled in from the germline J gene. The J gene is TRBJ1-2, the V gene TRBV7-9; D remains unclear. The germline V gene has CDR1 SEHNR and CDR2 FQNEAQ (reference sequence). The CDR3 covers 14 residues. CDR3 protein: CASSLDPGIGDYTF. The DNA read from the CDR3 is TGTGCCAGCAGCTTAGACCCGGGGATTGGTGAC.